The clone carrying this TCR beta chain was observed once. This specimen belongs to a study of T-cell reconstitution after alpha-beta-depleted transplantation in children. There are 13 residues in the CDR3. The germline gives CDR1 MDHEN, CDR2 SYDVKM. The V end was cut by 1 base, the J end by 2 bases, with 6 bases between. The TCRbeta library incorporated unique molecular identifiers. TCRdb re-called the PCR reads through MiXCR, storing one row per CDR3 protein. In the table there are approximately 230,000 distinct CDR3 sequences, about 24% of which are singletons. The chain couples TRBV28 to TRBJ2-7, with D possibly TRBD2 on 5 matching bases. This receptor was taken from a female patient younger than 10 who had a stem cell transplant for congenital amegakaryocytic thrombocytopenia, so the T cells may come from the graft donor. Specimen: PBMCs, mostly from graft donor cells, collected 360 days after TCRalphabeta/CD19-depleted stem cell transplant. The chain's CDR3 is CASSLFGAYEQYF. As DNA, the CDR3 is TGTGCCAGCAGTTTATTCGGGGCCTACGAGCAGTACTTC.